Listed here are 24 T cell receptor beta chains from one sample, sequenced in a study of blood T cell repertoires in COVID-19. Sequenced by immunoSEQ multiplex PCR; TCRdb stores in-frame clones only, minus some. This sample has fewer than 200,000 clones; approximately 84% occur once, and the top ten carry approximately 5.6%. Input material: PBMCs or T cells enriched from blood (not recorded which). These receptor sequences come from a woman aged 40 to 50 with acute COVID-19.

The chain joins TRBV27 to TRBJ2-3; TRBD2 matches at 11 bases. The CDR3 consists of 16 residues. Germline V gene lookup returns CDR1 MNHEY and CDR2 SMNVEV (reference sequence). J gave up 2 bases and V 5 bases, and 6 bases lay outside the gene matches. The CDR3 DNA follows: TGTGCCAGCAGTATCAGACTAGCGGGGAACACAGATACGCAGTATTTT. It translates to CASSIRLAGNTDTQYF.

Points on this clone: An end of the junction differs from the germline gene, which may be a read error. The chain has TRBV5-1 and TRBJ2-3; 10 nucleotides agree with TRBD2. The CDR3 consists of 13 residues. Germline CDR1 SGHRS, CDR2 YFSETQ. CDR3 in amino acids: CARSGGGRDTQYF. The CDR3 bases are TGCGCCCGCAGCGGGGGGGGGCGAGATACGCAGTATTTT.

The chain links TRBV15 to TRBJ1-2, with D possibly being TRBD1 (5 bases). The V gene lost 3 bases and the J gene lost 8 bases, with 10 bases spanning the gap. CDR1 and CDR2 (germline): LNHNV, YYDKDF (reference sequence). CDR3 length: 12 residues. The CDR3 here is CATSSGGMGYTF. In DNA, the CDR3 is TGTGCCACCAGCAGCGGGGGGATGGGCTACACCTTC.

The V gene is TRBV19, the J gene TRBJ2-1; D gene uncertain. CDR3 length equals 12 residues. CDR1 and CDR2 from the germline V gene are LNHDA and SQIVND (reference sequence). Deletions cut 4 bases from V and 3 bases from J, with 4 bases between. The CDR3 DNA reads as TGTGCCAGTAGTACCCGCTACAATGAGCAGTTCTTC. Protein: CASSTRYNEQFF.

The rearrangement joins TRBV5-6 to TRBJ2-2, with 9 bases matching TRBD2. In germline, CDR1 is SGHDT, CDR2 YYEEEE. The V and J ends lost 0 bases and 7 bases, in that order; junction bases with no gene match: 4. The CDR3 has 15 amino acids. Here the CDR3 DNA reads TGTGCCAGCAGCTTGGGCGGGAGGGCCATCGGGGAGCTGTTTTTT. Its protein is CASSLGGRAIGELFF. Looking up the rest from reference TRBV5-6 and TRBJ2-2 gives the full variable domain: DAGVTQSPTHLIKTRGQQVTLRCSPKSGHDTVSWYQQALGQGPQFIFQYYEEEERQRGNFPDRFSGHQFPNYSSELNVNALLLGDSALYLCASSLGGRAIGELFFGEGSRLTVL.

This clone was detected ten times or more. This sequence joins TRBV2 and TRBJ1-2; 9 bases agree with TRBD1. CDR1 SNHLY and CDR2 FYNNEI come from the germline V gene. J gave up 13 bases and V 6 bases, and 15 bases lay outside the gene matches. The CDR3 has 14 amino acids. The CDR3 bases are TGTGCCAGCAGATTGGACAGGGGCGAACCTTCTGGCACCTTC. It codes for CASRLDRGEPSGTF.

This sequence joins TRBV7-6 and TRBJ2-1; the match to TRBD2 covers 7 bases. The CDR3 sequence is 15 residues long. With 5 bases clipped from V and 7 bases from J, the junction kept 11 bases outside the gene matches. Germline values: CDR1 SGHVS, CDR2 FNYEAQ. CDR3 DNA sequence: TGTGCCAGCAGCAAAGCCGGGACTACGGGGAATGAGCAGTTCTTC. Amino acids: CASSKAGTTGNEQFF.

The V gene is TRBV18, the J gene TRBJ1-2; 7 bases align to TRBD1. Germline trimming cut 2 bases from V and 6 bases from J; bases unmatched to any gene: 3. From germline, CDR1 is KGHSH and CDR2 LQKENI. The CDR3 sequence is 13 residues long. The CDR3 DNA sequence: TGTGCCAGCTCACCAGGACAGGCCGATGGCTACACCTTC. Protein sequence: CASSPGQADGYTF.

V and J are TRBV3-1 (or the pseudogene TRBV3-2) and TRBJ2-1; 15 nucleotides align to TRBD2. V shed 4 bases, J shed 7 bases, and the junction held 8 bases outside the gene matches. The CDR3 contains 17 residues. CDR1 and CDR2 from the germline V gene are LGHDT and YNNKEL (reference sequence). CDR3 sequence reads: CASSPSGTSGRKNEQFF. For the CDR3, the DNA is TGTGCCAGCAGCCCCTCCGGGACTAGCGGGAGGAAGAATGAGCAGTTCTTC.

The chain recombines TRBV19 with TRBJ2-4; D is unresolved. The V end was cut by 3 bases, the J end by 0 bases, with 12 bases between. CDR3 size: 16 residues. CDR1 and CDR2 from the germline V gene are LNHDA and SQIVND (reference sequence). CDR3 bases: TGTGCCAGTAGTATGGGCCTGAAGGTAGCCAAAAACATTCAGTACTTC. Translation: CASSMGLKVAKNIQYF.

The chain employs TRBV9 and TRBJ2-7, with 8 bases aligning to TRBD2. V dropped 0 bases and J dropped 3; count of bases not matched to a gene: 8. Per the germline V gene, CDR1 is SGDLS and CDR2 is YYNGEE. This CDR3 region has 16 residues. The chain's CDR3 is CASSVGGLVNGYEQYF. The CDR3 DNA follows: TGTGCCAGCAGCGTAGGGGGACTAGTAAACGGCTACGAGCAGTACTTC.

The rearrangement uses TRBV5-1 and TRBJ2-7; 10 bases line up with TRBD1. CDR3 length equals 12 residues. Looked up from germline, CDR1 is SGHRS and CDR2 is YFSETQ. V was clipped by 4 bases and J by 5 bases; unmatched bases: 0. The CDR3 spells CASSDRGHEQYF. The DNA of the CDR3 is TGCGCCAGCAGCGACAGGGGGCACGAGCAGTACTTC.

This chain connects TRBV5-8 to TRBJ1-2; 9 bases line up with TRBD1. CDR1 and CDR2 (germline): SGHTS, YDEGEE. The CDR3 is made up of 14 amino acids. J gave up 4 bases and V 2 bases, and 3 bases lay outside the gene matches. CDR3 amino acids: CASSFPGQGYGYTF. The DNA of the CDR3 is TGTGCCAGCAGCTTCCCGGGACAGGGCTATGGCTACACCTTC. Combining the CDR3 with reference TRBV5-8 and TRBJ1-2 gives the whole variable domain EAGVTQSPTHLIKTRGQQATLRCSPISGHTSVYWYQQALGLGLQFLLWYDEGEERNRGNFPPRFSGRQFPNYSSELNVNALELEDSALYLCASSFPGQGYGYTFGSGTRLTVV.

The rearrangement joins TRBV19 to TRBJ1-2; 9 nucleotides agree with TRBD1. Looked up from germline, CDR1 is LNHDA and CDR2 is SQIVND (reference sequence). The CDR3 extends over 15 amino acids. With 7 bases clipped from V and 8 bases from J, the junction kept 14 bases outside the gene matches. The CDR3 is CASTFGTGKGWGYTF. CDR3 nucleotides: TGTGCCAGTACCTTTGGGACAGGGAAGGGCTGGGGCTACACCTTC. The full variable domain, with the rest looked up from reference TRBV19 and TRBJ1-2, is DGGITQSPKYLFRKEGQNVTLSCEQNLNHDAMYWYRQDPGQGLRLIYYSQIVNDFQKGDIAEGYSVSREKKESFPLTVTSAQKNPTAFYLCASTFGTGKGWGYTFGSGTRLTVV.

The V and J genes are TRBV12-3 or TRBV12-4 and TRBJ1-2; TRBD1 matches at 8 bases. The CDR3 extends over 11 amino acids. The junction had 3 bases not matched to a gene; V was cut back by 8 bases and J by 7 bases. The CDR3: CASQGAGGYTF. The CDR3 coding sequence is TGTGCCAGCCAGGGGGCTGGTGGCTACACCTTC.

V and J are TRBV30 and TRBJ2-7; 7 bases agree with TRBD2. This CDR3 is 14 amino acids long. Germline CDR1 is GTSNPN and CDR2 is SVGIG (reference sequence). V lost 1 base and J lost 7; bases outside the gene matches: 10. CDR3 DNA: TGTGCCTGGAGTGATAGCGGGTGGGGTGGAGAGCAGTACTTC. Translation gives CAWSDSGWGGEQYF.

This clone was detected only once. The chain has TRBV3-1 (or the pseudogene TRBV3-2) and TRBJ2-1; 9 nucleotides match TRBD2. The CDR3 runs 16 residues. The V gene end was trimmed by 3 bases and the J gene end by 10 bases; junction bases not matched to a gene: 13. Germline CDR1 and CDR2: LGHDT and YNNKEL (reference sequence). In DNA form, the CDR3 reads TGTGCCAGCAGCCAGGCGGGGGGGAGGGGGGACACGGAGCAGTTCTTC. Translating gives CASSQAGGRGDTEQFF.

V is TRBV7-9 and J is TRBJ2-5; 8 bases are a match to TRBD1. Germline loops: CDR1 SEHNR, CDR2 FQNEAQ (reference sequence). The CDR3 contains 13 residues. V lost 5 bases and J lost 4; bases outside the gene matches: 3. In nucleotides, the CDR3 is TGTGCCAGCAGCCAGGGGGCTGGAGAGACCCAGTACTTC. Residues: CASSQGAGETQYF.

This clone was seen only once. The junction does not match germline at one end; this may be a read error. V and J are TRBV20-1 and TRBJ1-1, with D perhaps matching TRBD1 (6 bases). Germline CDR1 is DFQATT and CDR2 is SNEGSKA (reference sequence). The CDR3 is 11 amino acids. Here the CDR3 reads CSALQGTEALF. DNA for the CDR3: TGCAGTGCTCTACAGGGCACTGAAGCTCTCTTT.

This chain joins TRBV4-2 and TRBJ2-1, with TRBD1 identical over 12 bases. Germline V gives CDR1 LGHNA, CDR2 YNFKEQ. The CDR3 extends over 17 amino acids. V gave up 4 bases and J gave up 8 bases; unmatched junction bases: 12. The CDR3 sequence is CASSPSAGDRGLDEQFF. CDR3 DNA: TGTGCCAGCAGCCCTTCCGCCGGGGACAGGGGGCTGGATGAGCAGTTCTTC.

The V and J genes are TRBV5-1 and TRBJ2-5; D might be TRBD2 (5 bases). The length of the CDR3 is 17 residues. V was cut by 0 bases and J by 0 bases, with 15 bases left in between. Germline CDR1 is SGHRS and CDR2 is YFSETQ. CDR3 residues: CASSLDFTSRYQETQYF. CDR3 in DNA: TGCGCCAGCAGCTTGGACTTCACTAGTAGATACCAAGAGACCCAGTACTTC. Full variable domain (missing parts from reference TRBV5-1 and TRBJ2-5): KAGVTQTPRYLIKTRGQQVTLSCSPISGHRSVSWYQQTPGQGLQFLFEYFSETQRNKGNFPGRFSGRQFSNSRSEMNVSTLELGDSALYLCASSLDFTSRYQETQYFGPGTRLLVL.

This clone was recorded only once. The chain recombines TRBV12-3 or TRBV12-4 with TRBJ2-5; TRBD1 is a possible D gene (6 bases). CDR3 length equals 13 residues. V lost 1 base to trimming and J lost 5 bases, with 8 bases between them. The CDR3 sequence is CASSLVTGETQYF. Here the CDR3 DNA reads TGTGCCAGCAGTTTAGTGACAGGCGAGACCCAGTACTTC.

DNA of the CDR3: TGTGCCAGCTCTCGATCGGGTACAGATACGCAGTATTTT. As protein: CASSRSGTDTQYF. The chain couples TRBV12-3 or TRBV12-4 to TRBJ2-3, with D unclear. This CDR3 contains 13 residues. Trimming left V 8 bases short and J 3 bases short, with 12 bases between.

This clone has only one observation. The CDR3 DNA reads TGTGCCAGCAGCTTAGCGGGACTCTACGAGCAGTACTTC. It codes for CASSLAGLYEQYF. The genes are TRBV6-6 and TRBJ2-7; 8 bases fit TRBD2. The CDR3 has 13 amino acids. Looked up from germline, CDR1 is MNHNY and CDR2 is SVGAGI (reference sequence). V lost 6 bases and J lost 3; bases outside the gene matches: 4.